The rows below give T cell receptor beta chains drawn from one sample of a study of cytomegalovirus exposure and HLA in healthy donors. Sequenced by immunoSEQ multiplex PCR; TCRdb stores in-frame clones only, minus some. This sample carries about 55,000 clones, with 9% to 15% going to the ten biggest clones. What was sequenced was PBMCs. Receptors were obtained from a woman aged 55-69 years in good health and CMV-seropositive. The CDR3 runs from the conserved cysteine through the conserved F or W. A D gene is named only where the DNA matches it firmly. Clone sizes are given selectively: once, few, many, or a class where the clone is expanded.

abundance: -
j_gene: TRBJ1-1
d_gene: TRBD1
v_gene: TRBV6-1
CDR3nt: TGTGCCAGCAGTAAAGACAGGGAAAGTGAAGCTTTCTTT
CDR3aa: CASSKDRESEAFF

abundance: -
j_gene: TRBJ1-5
d_gene: -
v_gene: TRBV19
CDR3nt: TGTGCCAGTAGTATGCGGGGGGATAGCTATAGCAATCAGCCCCAGCATTTT
CDR3aa: CASSMRGDSYSNQPQHF

abundance: -
j_gene: TRBJ1-5
d_gene: -
v_gene: TRBV7-2
CDR3nt: TGTGCCAGCAGCTTACCAGGGGCCCAGGGTCAGCCCCAGCATTTT
CDR3aa: CASSLPGAQGQPQHF

abundance: -
j_gene: TRBJ1-3
d_gene: -
v_gene: TRBV15
CDR3nt: TGTGCCACCAGGGCAGGGCTCTCTGGAAACACCATATATTTT
CDR3aa: CATRAGLSGNTIYF

abundance: -
j_gene: TRBJ2-3
d_gene: -
v_gene: TRBV5-6
CDR3nt: TGTGCCAGCAGCTTAGGGGGAAACACAGATACGCAGTATTTT
CDR3aa: CASSLGGNTDTQYF

abundance: -
j_gene: TRBJ1-4
d_gene: -
v_gene: TRBV28
CDR3nt: TGTGCCAGCAGGGAGAGAACATTACGGGATAATGAAAAACTGTTTTTT
CDR3aa: CASRERTLRDNEKLFF

abundance: -
j_gene: TRBJ1-5
d_gene: -
v_gene: TRBV4-3
CDR3nt: TGCGCCAGCAGCCTAGGACAGAATCAGCCCCAGCATTTT
CDR3aa: CASSLGQNQPQHF

abundance: -
j_gene: TRBJ2-3
d_gene: TRBD2
v_gene: TRBV19
CDR3nt: TGTGCCAGTAGTATCCCCCGGACTAGCGGGGGAGATACGCAGTATTTT
CDR3aa: CASSIPRTSGGDTQYF

abundance: -
j_gene: TRBJ1-1
d_gene: -
v_gene: TRBV9
CDR3nt: TGTGCCAGCAGCGTAGGAGGGGAGGTGCGGGGCACTGAAGCTTTCTTT
CDR3aa: CASSVGGEVRGTEAFF

abundance: -
j_gene: TRBJ2-5
d_gene: TRBD1
v_gene: TRBV2
CDR3nt: TGTGCCAGCAGTGAGGACAGGGGGCAAGAGACCCAGTACTTC
CDR3aa: CASSEDRGQETQYF

abundance: -
j_gene: TRBJ1-3
d_gene: TRBD1
v_gene: TRBV2
CDR3nt: TGTGCCAGCAGTCGAGACAGGGATCCTGGAAACACCATATATTTT
CDR3aa: CASSRDRDPGNTIYF

abundance: -
j_gene: TRBJ1-1
d_gene: -
v_gene: TRBV7-9
CDR3nt: TGTGCCAGCAGCATAGGGGGAGACACTGAAGCTTTCTTT
CDR3aa: CASSIGGDTEAFF

abundance: -
j_gene: TRBJ2-7
d_gene: -
v_gene: TRBV14
CDR3nt: TGTGCCAGCAGCGAAATCCGGGGGATAAAGGCATACGAGCAGTACTTC
CDR3aa: CASSEIRGIKAYEQYF

abundance: -
j_gene: TRBJ2-4
d_gene: TRBD1
v_gene: TRBV7-2
CDR3nt: TGTGCCAGCAGTTACGGGGACAGCGTGGACATTCAGTACTTC
CDR3aa: CASSYGDSVDIQYF

abundance: -
j_gene: TRBJ2-3
d_gene: TRBD2
v_gene: TRBV6-4
CDR3nt: TGTGCCAGCAGTGTCGAGCGGGGGGGCACAGATACGCAGTATTTT
CDR3aa: CASSVERGGTDTQYF

abundance: -
j_gene: TRBJ1-6
d_gene: TRBD1
v_gene: TRBV7-9
CDR3nt: TGTGCCAGCAGCTTCCCCACCGGGACAGGGGTTTCACCCCTCCACTTT
CDR3aa: CASSFPTGTGVSPLHF

abundance: -
j_gene: TRBJ2-1
d_gene: -
v_gene: TRBV7-9
CDR3nt: TGTGCCAGCAGCTTAGGTCAGGGGCTAGCTAGTGAGCAGTTCTTC
CDR3aa: CASSLGQGLASEQFF

abundance: -
j_gene: TRBJ2-2
d_gene: TRBD1
v_gene: TRBV9
CDR3nt: TGTGCCAGCAGTCCGGGACAGGGTGGGACCGGGGAGCTGTTTTTT
CDR3aa: CASSPGQGGTGELFF

abundance: -
j_gene: TRBJ2-1
d_gene: -
v_gene: TRBV11-2
CDR3nt: TGTGCCAGCAGCTTACAAATAGCGGCAAGCGGAGGTGGGAATGAGCAGTTCTTC
CDR3aa: CASSLQIAASGGGNEQFF

abundance: -
j_gene: TRBJ1-5
d_gene: -
v_gene: TRBV7-2
CDR3nt: TGTGCCAGCAGCTTAGACCAGTCAGAACGGCCCCAGCATTTT
CDR3aa: CASSLDQSERPQHF

abundance: -
j_gene: TRBJ2-3
d_gene: TRBD1
v_gene: TRBV4-2
CDR3nt: TGTGCCAGCAGCCAACCGGGACAGGGGAGGACAGATACGCAGTATTTT
CDR3aa: CASSQPGQGRTDTQYF

abundance: -
j_gene: TRBJ2-1
d_gene: TRBD2
v_gene: TRBV7-2
CDR3nt: TGTGCCAGCAGCTTAGCGGGACTAGCGGGGGGCCGAGGTGGAATTGACGAGTTCTTC
CDR3aa: CASSLAGLAGGRGGIDEFF

abundance: -
j_gene: TRBJ2-3
d_gene: TRBD2
v_gene: TRBV27
CDR3nt: TGTGCCAGCAGTTTTCTCGCGGGGGTCACAGATACGCAGTATTTT
CDR3aa: CASSFLAGVTDTQYF

abundance: -
j_gene: TRBJ2-3
d_gene: TRBD2
v_gene: TRBV7-6
CDR3nt: TGTGCCAGCAGCTCGTCCCCGACTAGCGGGGGGTTCACAGATACGCAGTATTTT
CDR3aa: CASSSSPTSGGFTDTQYF

abundance: -
j_gene: TRBJ1-2
d_gene: TRBD1
v_gene: TRBV7-6
CDR3nt: TGTGCCAGCAGCCCGAGGACAGGGACTAACTATGGCTACACCTTC
CDR3aa: CASSPRTGTNYGYTF

abundance: -
j_gene: TRBJ1-1
d_gene: -
v_gene: TRBV19
CDR3nt: TGTGCCAGTAGTATAGGCCAGGGATGGGGAGCTTTCTTT
CDR3aa: CASSIGQGWGAFF

abundance: -
j_gene: TRBJ1-6
d_gene: -
v_gene: TRBV4-1
CDR3nt: TGCGCCAGCAGCCAAGTCCCTGACGGGGGTATTGTATCACCCCTCCACTTT
CDR3aa: CASSQVPDGGIVSPLHF

abundance: -
j_gene: TRBJ2-1
d_gene: -
v_gene: TRBV6-6
CDR3nt: TGTGCCAGCAGTTACTCGGGCGTCGAGCAGTTCTTC
CDR3aa: CASSYSGVEQFF

abundance: -
j_gene: TRBJ2-3
d_gene: -
v_gene: TRBV5-6
CDR3nt: TGTGCCAGCAGCTTCTTTGACAGGACGAACACAGATACGCAGTATTTT
CDR3aa: CASSFFDRTNTDTQYF

abundance: -
j_gene: TRBJ2-5
d_gene: TRBD2
v_gene: TRBV4-2
CDR3nt: TGTGCCAGCAGCCGAGCCCTGGGGGGGCAAGAGACCCAGTACTTC
CDR3aa: CASSRALGGQETQYF

abundance: -
j_gene: TRBJ1-5
d_gene: TRBD1
v_gene: TRBV5-5
CDR3nt: TGTGCCAGCAGCTTAGGGGACAGGGGGCTCGGTCAGCCCCAGCATTTT
CDR3aa: CASSLGDRGLGQPQHF

abundance: -
j_gene: TRBJ1-5
d_gene: -
v_gene: TRBV19
CDR3nt: TGTGCCAGTAGTATTCCTTTGGGGCCGGCGAACCAGCCCCAGCATTTT
CDR3aa: CASSIPLGPANQPQHF

abundance: -
j_gene: TRBJ2-5
d_gene: TRBD2
v_gene: TRBV19
CDR3nt: TGTGCCAGTAGTTCCCAGGTCCGGGGGGGCCAGTACTTC
CDR3aa: CASSSQVRGGQYF

abundance: -
j_gene: TRBJ2-2
d_gene: -
v_gene: TRBV14
CDR3nt: TGTGCCAGCAGCACATCCTTTACCGGGGAGCTGTTTTTT
CDR3aa: CASSTSFTGELFF

abundance: -
j_gene: TRBJ2-7
d_gene: -
v_gene: TRBV5-8
CDR3nt: TGTGCCAGCAGTCCTCAGGGTCTGGGATCCTACGAGCAGTACTTC
CDR3aa: CASSPQGLGSYEQYF

abundance: -
j_gene: TRBJ1-2
d_gene: TRBD1
v_gene: TRBV19
CDR3nt: TGTGCCAGTAGTTTTCGACAGGGTGGTGGCTACACCTTC
CDR3aa: CASSFRQGGGYTF

abundance: -
j_gene: TRBJ2-4
d_gene: TRBD1
v_gene: TRBV5-1
CDR3nt: TGCGCCAGCAGCCTGGGGACAGGGGGTTCTGACATTCAGTACTTC
CDR3aa: CASSLGTGGSDIQYF

abundance: -
j_gene: TRBJ1-3
d_gene: TRBD1
v_gene: TRBV19
CDR3nt: TGTGCCAGTAGTATCCCGACAGGGACTGGAAACACCATATATTTT
CDR3aa: CASSIPTGTGNTIYF

abundance: -
j_gene: TRBJ2-5
d_gene: -
v_gene: TRBV11-2
CDR3nt: TGTGCCAGCAGCTCAAACGGTGGAGCGGGGACCCAGTACTTC
CDR3aa: CASSSNGGAGTQYF

abundance: -
j_gene: TRBJ2-7
d_gene: -
v_gene: TRBV4-3
CDR3nt: TGCGCCAGCAGCCCCTCAGTACAGGTCGGGTCCTACGAGCAGTACTTC
CDR3aa: CASSPSVQVGSYEQYF

abundance: -
j_gene: TRBJ2-7
d_gene: TRBD1
v_gene: TRBV7-9
CDR3nt: TGTGCCAGCAGCCCCCACGGGACAGGGGTGAGGGAGCAGTACTTC
CDR3aa: CASSPHGTGVREQYF

abundance: -
j_gene: TRBJ1-1
d_gene: -
v_gene: TRBV6-4
CDR3nt: TGTGCCAGCAGTGTTCAGGTGAACACTGAAGCTTTCTTT
CDR3aa: CASSVQVNTEAFF

abundance: -
j_gene: TRBJ1-3
d_gene: TRBD1
v_gene: TRBV18
CDR3nt: TGTGCCAGCTCAAGACAGGGCTCTGGAAACACCATATATTTT
CDR3aa: CASSRQGSGNTIYF

abundance: -
j_gene: TRBJ2-2
d_gene: TRBD2
v_gene: TRBV29-1
CDR3nt: TGCAGCGTTGAAAGCGGGGCCGGGGAGCTGTTTTTT
CDR3aa: CSVESGAGELFF

abundance: -
j_gene: TRBJ1-2
d_gene: TRBD1
v_gene: TRBV7-6
CDR3nt: TGTGCCAGCAGCCCTCGGACAGGCGGCGGCTACACCTTC
CDR3aa: CASSPRTGGGYTF

abundance: -
j_gene: TRBJ1-1
d_gene: -
v_gene: TRBV5-1
CDR3nt: TGCGCCAGCAGCTTGGGACGGGAGACGAACACTGAAGCTTTCTTT
CDR3aa: CASSLGRETNTEAFF

abundance: -
j_gene: TRBJ2-5
d_gene: -
v_gene: TRBV5-1
CDR3nt: TGCGCCAGCAGCACGACAGGTCAAGAGACCCAGTACTTC
CDR3aa: CASSTTGQETQYF

abundance: -
j_gene: TRBJ1-2
d_gene: -
v_gene: TRBV6-5
CDR3nt: TGTGCCAGCAGTTCCACTTACGGGGGCTACACCTTC
CDR3aa: CASSSTYGGYTF

abundance: -
j_gene: TRBJ2-3
d_gene: -
v_gene: TRBV5-4
CDR3nt: TGTGCCAGCAGCCCAAAAGTTGGGGGGGCCGCAGATACGCAGTATTTT
CDR3aa: CASSPKVGGAADTQYF

abundance: -
j_gene: TRBJ2-5
d_gene: -
v_gene: TRBV5-1
CDR3nt: TGCGCCAGCAGCTTGGTGGCTTCCCAAGAGACCCAGTACTTC
CDR3aa: CASSLVASQETQYF

abundance: -
j_gene: TRBJ1-6
d_gene: -
v_gene: TRBV25-1
CDR3nt: TGTGCCAGCAGTGAATCCGGCAGGGTTTCCTATAATTCACCCCTCCACTTT
CDR3aa: CASSESGRVSYNSPLHF

abundance: hyperexpanded
j_gene: TRBJ2-1
d_gene: -
v_gene: TRBV18
CDR3nt: TGTGCCAGCTCACCACTCGGGGTCTACGACAATGAGCAGTTCTTC
CDR3aa: CASSPLGVYDNEQFF

abundance: -
j_gene: TRBJ1-2
d_gene: -
v_gene: TRBV19
CDR3nt: TGTGCCAGTAGTATTGGCCAGAATCCTCTCTATGGCTACACCTTC
CDR3aa: CASSIGQNPLYGYTF

abundance: -
j_gene: TRBJ1-2
d_gene: TRBD1
v_gene: TRBV27
CDR3nt: TGTGCCAGCAGTCCCCTGGGACAGGGTGTAAGCGGCTACACCTTC
CDR3aa: CASSPLGQGVSGYTF

abundance: -
j_gene: TRBJ1-6
d_gene: TRBD1
v_gene: TRBV9
CDR3nt: TGTGCCAGCAGCCTCTTCGGGACAGCAGATAATTCACCCCTCCACTTT
CDR3aa: CASSLFGTADNSPLHF

abundance: -
j_gene: TRBJ2-5
d_gene: -
v_gene: TRBV20-1
CDR3nt: TGCAGTGCTAGGACAATAGAGACCCAGTACTTC
CDR3aa: CSARTIETQYF

abundance: -
j_gene: TRBJ2-7
d_gene: -
v_gene: TRBV28
CDR3nt: TGTGCCAGCAGCAGTACAGGGCGTGGAGTCGGGGAGCAGTACTTC
CDR3aa: CASSSTGRGVGEQYF